What follows describes a single T cell receptor (beta chain). It has no known antigen specificity. It has no much larger one-base neighbor in the sample; base qualities were not kept. This specimen includes other DNA sequences encoding the same CDR3. Participants in the prospective study were enrolled through a virtual design, were aged 18 to 89 years, and lived in under 25 United States geographic areas. Cohort assignment in the prospective study relied on participant-reported clinical history from a screening survey and a study questionnaire. ImmuneRACE Cohort 3 recovered participants were defined by two consecutive negative NP/OP PCR tests, healthcare professional clearance, or symptom resolution. In the prospective study, mobile phlebotomists collected whole blood, serum and a nasopharyngeal or oropharyngeal swab from each participant. Additional blood draws and questionnaires over an approximately 2-month period could optionally be provided by prospective study participants. Before DNA extraction, blood samples from the prospective study were shipped at room temperature or frozen.

These data belong to a study of blood T cell repertoires in COVID-19 (dated by TCRdb to about 2020). In the study overall: Samples from collaborators originated in the United States, Italy and Spain and spanned both the acute and convalescent phases of COVID-19. The samples were drawn from two sources: the first 160 participants of the ongoing ImmuneRACE study, and over 950 subjects contributed by 6 global collaborators. Where available, HLA class I and class II types were obtained from metadata supplied by the sample provider rather than from assay-based typing. The repertoires were released in a freely available public database intended as a resource for research on the immune response to SARS-CoV-2. Sample metadata almost always included a de-identified subject ID, COVID-19 status, age in years and sex. Deeply sampled blood TCRbeta repertoires from subjects exposed to, actively infected with, or recovered from COVID-19 were included in the dataset. The prospective study material was composed of cDNA or gDNA derived from T cells, B-cell-depleted T cells, or PBMCs.

TCRbeta CDR3 regions were amplified from genomic DNA by means of the immunoSEQ Assay, a bias-controlled multiplex PCR. The original pipeline was this. The number of nucleated cells in each sample was estimated by amplification of reference gene primers within the assay. To quantify the absolute abundance of each unique TCRbeta CDR3 rearrangement, sequence reads were collapsed and filtered. Productive Simpson clonality was computed per sample as the square root of Simpson's diversity index over productive rearrangements. TCRdb's version of the immuneACCESS table is confined to in-frame rearrangements and falls short of the full clone set. An unresolved V gene accounts for under half of the shortfall where checked; the remainder is of unknown origin. V and J calls and clone size are as listed in that table; D and trimming were resolved from the DNA. This sample gives some 350,000 clones in total; roughly 88% of them show up just once. About 5% of the sample is in the top ten clones.

Broad study findings and their caveats: Clinical and demographic metadata were provided uncurated, with the amount varying by source and participant.

This receptor was identified in a man aged 25 to 40 who had recovered from COVID-19. The sample comprised PBMCs or T cells enriched from blood (not recorded which).

This receptor has the CDR3 CASSNQGNEQFF. In nucleotides, the sequence is TGCGCCAGCAGCAACCAGGGAAATGAGCAGTTCTTC. The rearranged segments are TRBV5-1 and TRBJ2-1, with TRBD1 as a weak D call on 5 bases. Reading the germline V gene gives CDR1 SGHRS and CDR2 YFSETQ. The germline ends are 9 bases apart after V is trimmed by 4 bases and J by 7 bases. The CDR3 goes from the cysteine to the phenylalanine over 12 residues. Just CDR3 DNA is preserved here, 36 bases in frame from base 1.